This T cell receptor (beta chain) was observed in a study of ipilimumab plus nivolumab after autologous stem cell transplantation. The CDR3 is 14 amino acids. V was cut by 6 bases and J by 1 base, with 12 bases left in between. Germline lookup yields CDR1 SGHTA and CDR2 FQGNSA. On this clone: The antigen is not known.

The data were produced by immunoSEQ multiplex PCR, yet TCRdb's version contains in-frame clones alone and is incomplete. The sample has 8,500 to 11,000 clones; about 78% are singletons. Study-wide results and limits: TCR repertoire, Treg phenotype and gut microbiota reportedly support more study of this approach.

Checkpoint therapy with ipilimumab 1 mg/kg began 14 to 28 days after transplant. The sample consisted of PBMCs, taken in a trial of ipilimumab plus nivolumab as post-transplant consolidation. The sequence was collected from a male donor with diffuse large B-cell lymphoma. The V gene is TRBV7-2, the J gene TRBJ2-5; TRBD2 is a possible D gene (5 bases). CDR3 nucleotides: TGTGCCAGCAGACTAGGACCATTCCAAGAGACCCAGTACTTC. Residues: CASRLGPFQETQYF. The variable domain in full, with the rest retrieved from reference TRBV7-2 and TRBJ2-5, is GAGVSQSPSNKVTEKGKDVELRCDPISGHTALYWYRQSLGQGLEFLIYFQGNSAPDKSGLPSDRFSAERTGGSVSTLTIQRTQQEDSAVYLCASRLGPFQETQYFGPGTRLLVL.